These T cell receptor beta chains were read from a single sample in a study of blood T cell repertoires in COVID-19. Sequencing was performed with immunoSEQ multiplex PCR; in TCRdb, only in-frame clones are kept and a portion is missing. The table records fewer than 250,000 clones, around 89% of them present only once. The specimen was peripheral blood. The receptor set was obtained from a human donor in a cohort sampled during active COVID-19. Both conserved end residues are part of each CDR3. A D gene is named only where the DNA matches it firmly. The size field is filled for only some rows; it gives once, few, many or a size class.

cdr3_nt	cdr3_aa	j_call	d_call	clone_size	v_call
TGTGCCAGCTCGCATACTAGCGGGAGGTCCACCGGGGAGCTGTTTTTT	CASSHTSGRSTGELFF	TRBJ2-2	TRBD2	.	TRBV18
TGCGCCAGCAGCACGGACAGGGCGGACTATGGCTACACCTTC	CASSTDRADYGYTF	TRBJ1-2	TRBD1	.	TRBV5-1
TGTGCCAGCTCACCAAGGACAGGGAAAAAATGGAAGACCCAGTACTTC	CASSPRTGKKWKTQYF	TRBJ2-5	TRBD1	.	TRBV18
TGTGCCAGCAGCCCCGATTCGCTAATAGCGGGAGACGAGCAGTACTTC	CASSPDSLIAGDEQYF	TRBJ2-7	TRBD2	.	TRBV6-2/TRBV6-3
TGTGCCAGCAGCTTTACAGGCACCAATTCACCCCTCCACTTT	CASSFTGTNSPLHF	TRBJ1-6	.	.	TRBV5-4
TGTGCCAGCAGTTTGGCAGCCTATACAGACTATGGCTACACCTTC	CASSLAAYTDYGYTF	TRBJ1-2	.	.	TRBV28
TGTGCCTGGGGGGGACATGGCGGGAGCACAGATACGCAGTATTTT	CAWGGHGGSTDTQYF	TRBJ2-3	.	.	TRBV30
TGTGCCAGCAGCCAAGAACAGGGGGATCAGCCCCAGCATTTT	CASSQEQGDQPQHF	TRBJ1-5	TRBD1	.	TRBV3-1/TRBV3-2
TGTGCCAGCAGCCAAGAAAGGCGGATTGGGGCCAACGTCCTGACTTTC	CASSQERRIGANVLTF	TRBJ2-6	.	.	TRBV3-1/TRBV3-2
TGTGCCAGCAGTCACGGAGGACAGGGGGGGGATGAAAAACTGTTTTTT	CASSHGGQGGDEKLFF	TRBJ1-4	TRBD1	.	TRBV6-6
TGTGCCATCAGTGATCTGTCCGGGCCCCAGCATTTT	CAISDLSGPQHF	TRBJ1-5	.	once	TRBV10-3
TGTGCCATCAGTCCCCGGGAGGAGACCCAGTACTTC	CAISPREETQYF	TRBJ2-5	.	.	TRBV10-3